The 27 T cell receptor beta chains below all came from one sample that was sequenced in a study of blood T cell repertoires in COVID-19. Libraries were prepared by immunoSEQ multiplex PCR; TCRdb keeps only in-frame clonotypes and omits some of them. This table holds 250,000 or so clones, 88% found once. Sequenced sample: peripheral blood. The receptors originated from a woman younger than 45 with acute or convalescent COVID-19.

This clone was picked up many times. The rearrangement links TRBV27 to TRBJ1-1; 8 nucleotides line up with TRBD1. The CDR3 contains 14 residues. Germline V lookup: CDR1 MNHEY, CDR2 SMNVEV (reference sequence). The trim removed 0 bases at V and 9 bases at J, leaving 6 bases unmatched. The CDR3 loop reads CASSLSGTGGKAFF. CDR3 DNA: TGTGCCAGCAGTTTATCCGGGACAGGAGGGAAAGCTTTCTTT.

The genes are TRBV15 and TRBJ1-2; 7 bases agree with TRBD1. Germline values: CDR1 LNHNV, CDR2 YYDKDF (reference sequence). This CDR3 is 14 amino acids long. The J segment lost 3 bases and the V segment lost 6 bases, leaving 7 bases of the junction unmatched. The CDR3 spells CATSSTGWDYGYTF. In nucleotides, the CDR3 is TGTGCCACCAGTTCGACAGGGTGGGACTATGGCTACACCTTC.

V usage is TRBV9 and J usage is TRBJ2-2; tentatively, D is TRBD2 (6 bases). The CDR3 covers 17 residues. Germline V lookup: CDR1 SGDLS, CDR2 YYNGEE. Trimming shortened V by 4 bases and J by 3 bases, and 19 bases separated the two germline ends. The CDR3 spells CASSIMEWRVDTGELFF. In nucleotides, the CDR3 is TGTGCCAGCAGCATTATGGAATGGAGGGTGGACACCGGGGAGCTGTTTTTT.

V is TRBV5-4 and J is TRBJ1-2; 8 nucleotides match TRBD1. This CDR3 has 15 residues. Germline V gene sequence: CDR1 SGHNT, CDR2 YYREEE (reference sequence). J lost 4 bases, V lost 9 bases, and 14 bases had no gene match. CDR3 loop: CATLPYGQGAYGYTF. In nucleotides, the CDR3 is TGTGCCACCCTACCCTATGGACAGGGCGCCTATGGCTACACCTTC. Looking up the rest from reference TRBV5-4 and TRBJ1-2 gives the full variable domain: ETGVTQSPTHLIKTRGQQVTLRCSSQSGHNTVSWYQQALGQGPQFIFQYYREEENGRGNFPPRFSGLQFPNYSSELNVNALELDDSALYLCATLPYGQGAYGYTFGSGTRLTVV.

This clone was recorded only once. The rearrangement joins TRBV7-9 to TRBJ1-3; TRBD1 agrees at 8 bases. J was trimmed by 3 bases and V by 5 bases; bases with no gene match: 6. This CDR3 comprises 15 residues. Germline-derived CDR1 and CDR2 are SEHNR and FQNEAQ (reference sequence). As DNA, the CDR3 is TGTGCCAGCAGCCAACTGACAGGGGTTGGAAACACCATATATTTT. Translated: CASSQLTGVGNTIYF. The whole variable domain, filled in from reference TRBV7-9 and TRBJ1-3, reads DTGVSQNPRHKITKRGQNVTFRCDPISEHNRLYWYRQTLGQGPEFLTYFQNEAQLEKSRLLSDRFSAERPKGSFSTLEIQRTEQGDSAMYLCASSQLTGVGNTIYFGEGSWLTVV.

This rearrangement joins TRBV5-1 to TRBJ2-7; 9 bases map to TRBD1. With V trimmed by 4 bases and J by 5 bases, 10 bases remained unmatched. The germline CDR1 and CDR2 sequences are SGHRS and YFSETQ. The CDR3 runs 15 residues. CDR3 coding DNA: TGCGCCAGCAGCACAGCCGGGACAGGGATCCACGAGCAGTACTTC. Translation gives CASSTAGTGIHEQYF. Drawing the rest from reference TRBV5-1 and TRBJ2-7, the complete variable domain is KAGVTQTPRYLIKTRGQQVTLSCSPISGHRSVSWYQQTPGQGLQFLFEYFSETQRNKGNFPGRFSGRQFSNSRSEMNVSTLELGDSALYLCASSTAGTGIHEQYFGPGTRLTVT.

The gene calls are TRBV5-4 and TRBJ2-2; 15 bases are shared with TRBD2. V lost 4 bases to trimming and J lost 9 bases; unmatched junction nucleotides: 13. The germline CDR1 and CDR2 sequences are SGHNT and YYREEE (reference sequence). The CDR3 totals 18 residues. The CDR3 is CASSTGLAGGPGDRELFF. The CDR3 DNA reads TGTGCCAGCAGCACGGGACTAGCGGGAGGTCCCGGGGATCGGGAGCTGTTTTTT. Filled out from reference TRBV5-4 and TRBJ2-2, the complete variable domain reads ETGVTQSPTHLIKTRGQQVTLRCSSQSGHNTVSWYQQALGQGPQFIFQYYREEENGRGNFPPRFSGLQFPNYSSELNVNALELDDSALYLCASSTGLAGGPGDRELFFGEGSRLTVL.

This CDR3 reads CASSTRTGVNEQFF. The DNA of the CDR3 is TGTGCCAGCAGCACCCGGACAGGGGTCAATGAGCAGTTCTTC. The chain links TRBV5-4 to TRBJ2-1, with TRBD1 identical over 9 bases. Germline values: CDR1 SGHNT, CDR2 YYREEE (reference sequence). This CDR3 region has 14 residues. After removal of 4 bases from V and 6 bases from J, the junction contained 5 bases not matched to a gene.

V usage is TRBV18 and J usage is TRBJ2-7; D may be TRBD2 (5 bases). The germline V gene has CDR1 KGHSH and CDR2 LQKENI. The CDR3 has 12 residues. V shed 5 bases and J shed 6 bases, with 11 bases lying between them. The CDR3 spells CASSTTTIEQYF. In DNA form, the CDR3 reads TGTGCCAGCTCAACGACTACAATCGAGCAGTACTTC. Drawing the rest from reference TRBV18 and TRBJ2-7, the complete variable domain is NAGVMQNPRHLVRRRGQEARLRCSPMKGHSHVYWYRQLPEEGLKFMVYLQKENIIDESGMPKERFSAEFPKEGPSILRIQQVVRGDSAAYFCASSTTTIEQYFGPGTRLTVT.

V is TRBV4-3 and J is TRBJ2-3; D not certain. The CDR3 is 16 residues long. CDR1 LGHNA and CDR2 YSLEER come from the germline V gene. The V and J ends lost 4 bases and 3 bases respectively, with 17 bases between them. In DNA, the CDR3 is TGCGCCAGCAGCCTCGGTCGTTCTCAGACAACAGATACGCAGTATTTT. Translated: CASSLGRSQTTDTQYF.

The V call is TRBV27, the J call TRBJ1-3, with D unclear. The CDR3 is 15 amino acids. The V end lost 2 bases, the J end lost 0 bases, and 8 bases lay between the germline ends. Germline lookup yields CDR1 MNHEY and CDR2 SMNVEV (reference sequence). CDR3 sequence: CASSLTAYSGNTIYF. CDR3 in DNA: TGTGCCAGCAGTTTAACCGCCTACTCTGGAAACACCATATATTTT.

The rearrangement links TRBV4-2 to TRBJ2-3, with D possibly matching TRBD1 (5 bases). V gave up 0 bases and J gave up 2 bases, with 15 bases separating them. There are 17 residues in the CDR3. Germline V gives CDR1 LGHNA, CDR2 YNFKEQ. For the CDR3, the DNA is TGTGCCAGCAGCCAAGATGGGCGCAGGGCCTCCACAGATACGCAGTATTTT. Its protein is CASSQDGRRASTDTQYF.

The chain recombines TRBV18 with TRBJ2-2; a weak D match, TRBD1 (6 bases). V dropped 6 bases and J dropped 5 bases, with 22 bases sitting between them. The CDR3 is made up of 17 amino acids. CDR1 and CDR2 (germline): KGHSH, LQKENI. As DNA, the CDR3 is TGTGCCAGCTCGTCGGACAGATCCCGTTCCGCAACCGGGGAGCTGTTTTTT. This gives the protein CASSSDRSRSATGELFF.

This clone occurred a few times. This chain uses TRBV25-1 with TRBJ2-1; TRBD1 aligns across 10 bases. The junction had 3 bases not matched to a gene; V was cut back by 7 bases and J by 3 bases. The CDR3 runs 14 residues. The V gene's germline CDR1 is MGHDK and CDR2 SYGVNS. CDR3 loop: CASTRTGGYNEQFF. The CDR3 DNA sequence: TGTGCCAGCACCAGGACAGGGGGCTACAATGAGCAGTTCTTC.

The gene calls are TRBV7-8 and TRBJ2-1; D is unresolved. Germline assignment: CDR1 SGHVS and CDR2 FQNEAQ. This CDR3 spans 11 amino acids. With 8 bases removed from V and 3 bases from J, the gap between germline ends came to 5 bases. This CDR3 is CASHSYNEQFF. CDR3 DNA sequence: TGTGCCAGCCATAGCTACAATGAGCAGTTCTTC.

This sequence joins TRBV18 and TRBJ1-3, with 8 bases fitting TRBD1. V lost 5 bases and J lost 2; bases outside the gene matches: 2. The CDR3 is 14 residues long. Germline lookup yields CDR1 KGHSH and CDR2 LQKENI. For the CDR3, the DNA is TGTGCCAGCTCAACGACAGGGGCTGGAAACACCATATATTTT. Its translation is CASSTTGAGNTIYF.

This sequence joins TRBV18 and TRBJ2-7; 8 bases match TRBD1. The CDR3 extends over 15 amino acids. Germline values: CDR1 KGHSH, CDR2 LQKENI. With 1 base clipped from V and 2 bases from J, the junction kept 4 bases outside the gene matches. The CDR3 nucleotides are TGTGCCAGCTCACCACGGACAGGGATAACCTACGAGCAGTACTTC. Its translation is CASSPRTGITYEQYF.

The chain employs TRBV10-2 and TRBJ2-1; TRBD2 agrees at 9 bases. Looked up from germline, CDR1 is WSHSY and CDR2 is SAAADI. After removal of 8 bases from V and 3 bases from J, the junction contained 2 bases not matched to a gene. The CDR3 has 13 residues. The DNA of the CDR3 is TGCGCCAGCGGCGGGAGGGTCTACAATGAGCAGTTCTTC. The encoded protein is CASGGRVYNEQFF.

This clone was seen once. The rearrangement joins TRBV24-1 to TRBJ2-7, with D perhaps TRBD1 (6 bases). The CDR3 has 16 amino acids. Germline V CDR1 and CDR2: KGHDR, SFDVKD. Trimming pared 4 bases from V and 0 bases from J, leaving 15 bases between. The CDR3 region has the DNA TGTGCCACCAGTGACTGGGACACATCGAGCTCCTACGAGCAGTACTTC. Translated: CATSDWDTSSSYEQYF.

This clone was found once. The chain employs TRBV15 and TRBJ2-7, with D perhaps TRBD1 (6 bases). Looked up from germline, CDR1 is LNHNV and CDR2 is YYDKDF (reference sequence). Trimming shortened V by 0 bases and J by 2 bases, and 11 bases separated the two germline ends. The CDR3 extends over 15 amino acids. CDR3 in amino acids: CATSRDRDNPYEQYF. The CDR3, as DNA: TGTGCCACCAGCAGAGACCGGGACAACCCCTACGAGCAGTACTTC.

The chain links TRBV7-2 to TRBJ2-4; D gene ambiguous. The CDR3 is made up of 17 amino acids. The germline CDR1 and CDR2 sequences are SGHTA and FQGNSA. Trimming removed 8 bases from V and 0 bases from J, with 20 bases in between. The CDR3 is CASCPGRPTLAKNIQYF. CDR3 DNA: TGTGCCAGCTGCCCGGGTAGGCCCACTCTAGCCAAAAACATTCAGTACTTC. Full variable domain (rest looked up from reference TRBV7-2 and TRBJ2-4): GAGVSQSPSNKVTEKGKDVELRCDPISGHTALYWYRQSLGQGLEFLIYFQGNSAPDKSGLPSDRFSAERTGGSVSTLTIQRTQQEDSAVYLCASCPGRPTLAKNIQYFGAGTRLSVL.

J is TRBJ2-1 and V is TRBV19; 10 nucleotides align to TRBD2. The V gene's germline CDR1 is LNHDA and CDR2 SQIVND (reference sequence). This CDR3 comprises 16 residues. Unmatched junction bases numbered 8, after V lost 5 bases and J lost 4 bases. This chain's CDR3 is CASSQKTSGHYNEQFF. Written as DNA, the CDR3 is TGTGCCAGTAGTCAAAAGACTAGCGGGCATTACAATGAGCAGTTCTTC.

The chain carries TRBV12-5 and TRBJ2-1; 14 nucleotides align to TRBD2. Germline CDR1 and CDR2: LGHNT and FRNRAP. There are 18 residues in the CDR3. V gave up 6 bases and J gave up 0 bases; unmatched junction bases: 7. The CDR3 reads CASGVRGTSGSSYNEQFF. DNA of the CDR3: TGTGCTAGTGGGGTCAGGGGGACTAGCGGGAGCTCCTACAATGAGCAGTTCTTC. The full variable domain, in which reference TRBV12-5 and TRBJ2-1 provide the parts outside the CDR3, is DARVTQTPRHKVTEMGQEVTMRCQPILGHNTVFWYRQTMMQGLELLAYFRNRAPLDDSGMPKDRFSAEMPDATLATLKIQPSEPRDSAVYFCASGVRGTSGSSYNEQFFGPGTRLTVL.

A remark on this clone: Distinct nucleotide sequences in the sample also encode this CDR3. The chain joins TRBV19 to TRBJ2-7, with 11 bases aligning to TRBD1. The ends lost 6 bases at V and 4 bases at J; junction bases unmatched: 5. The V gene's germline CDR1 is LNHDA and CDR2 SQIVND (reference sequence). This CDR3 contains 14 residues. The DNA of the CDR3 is TGTGCCAGTAGCAGGACAGGGGGCCTATACGAGCAGTACTTC. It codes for CASSRTGGLYEQYF.

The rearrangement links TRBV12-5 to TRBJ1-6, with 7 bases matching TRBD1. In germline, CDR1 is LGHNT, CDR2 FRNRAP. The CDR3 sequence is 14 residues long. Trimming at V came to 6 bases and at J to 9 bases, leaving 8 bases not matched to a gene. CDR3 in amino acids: CASGPGTVGSPLHF. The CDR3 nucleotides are TGTGCTAGTGGCCCCGGGACAGTCGGTTCACCCCTCCACTTT.

The CDR3 region is CASSPGGTAYEQYF. DNA for the CDR3: TGCGCCAGCAGCCCAGGGGGGACAGCGTACGAGCAGTACTTC. J is TRBJ2-7 and V is TRBV5-1, with D tentatively TRBD1 (7 bases). Per the germline V gene, CDR1 is SGHRS and CDR2 is YFSETQ. CDR3 length: 14 amino acids. V lost 4 bases, J lost 4 bases, and 15 bases lay in between.

For the CDR3, the DNA is TGTGCCAGCAGCTTGAGTGGGACACTTTACAATGAGCAGTTCTTC. Its protein product is CASSLSGTLYNEQFF. J is TRBJ2-1 and V is TRBV5-4; TRBD1 is a possible D gene (6 bases). This CDR3 is built from 15 residues. CDR1 and CDR2 (germline): SGHNT, YYREEE (reference sequence). Trimming cost V 1 base and J 4 bases, with 12 bases left between them. Full variable domain (remainder filled in from reference TRBV5-4 and TRBJ2-1): ETGVTQSPTHLIKTRGQQVTLRCSSQSGHNTVSWYQQALGQGPQFIFQYYREEENGRGNFPPRFSGLQFPNYSSELNVNALELDDSALYLCASSLSGTLYNEQFFGPGTRLTVL.